These 11 T cell receptor beta chains came from one sample sequenced in a study of read filtering for tumor transcriptome and immune sequencing. This library used around 400 ng RNA and molecular barcoded adaptors spanning alpha/delta and beta/gamma chains. In TCRdb, the reads were re-called with MiXCR into one record per CDR3 protein. The sample lists about 27,000 distinct CDR3 sequences, approximately 15% occurring once. Material: a population of CD138-negative cells sorted from bone marrow. Receptors were obtained from a donor over 35 with multiple myeloma.

Concerning this clonotype: A much larger clone differs by one base, so this may be a read error. This chain links TRBV6-6 with TRBJ2-1, with 10 positions matching TRBD2. CDR1 and CDR2 from the germline V gene are MNHNY and SVGAGI (reference sequence). The CDR3 spans 14 residues. The DNA for the CDR3 is TGTGCCAGCAGCTCCGGGACTAGCGCTAATGTGCAGTTCTTC. Amino acid sequence: CASSSGTSANVQFF.

This clonotype has ten or more counts. The V gene is TRBV7-2, the J gene TRBJ1-2; possible D gene TRBD1, 5 bases. The CDR3 has 15 residues. Trimming left V 5 bases short and J 5 bases short, with 18 bases between. CDR1 is SGHTA, CDR2 FQGNSA, per germline. CDR3: CASSLSGGEPYGYTF. The CDR3 DNA follows: TGTGCCAGCAGCCTCTCCGGAGGGGAGCCATATGGCTACACCTTC.

This clonotype was seen repeatedly, ten times or more. V is TRBV2 and J is TRBJ2-7, with a weak D call TRBD2 (5 bases). Germline CDR1 reads SNHLY; CDR2 reads FYNNEI. This CDR3 contains 13 residues. V shed 5 bases and J shed 0 bases, with 8 bases lying between them. Here the CDR3 reads CASSPGGSYEQYF. As DNA, the CDR3 is TGTGCCAGCAGTCCAGGAGGCTCCTACGAGCAGTACTTC.

This clonotype was seen many times. This chain links TRBV20-1 with TRBJ1-1; tentatively, D is TRBD1 (5 bases). The germline V gene encodes CDR1 DFQATT and CDR2 SNEGSKA (reference sequence). V lost 6 bases and J lost 3, with 11 bases in between. The CDR3 loop spans 12 amino acids. The CDR3, as DNA: TGCAGTGCCAACGAAGGGGACACTGAAGCTTTCTTT. Residues: CSANEGDTEAFF.

This clonotype has a handful of counts. It may be a read error: a sequence one base away is much more abundant. This chain joins TRBV29-1 and TRBJ2-7; D may match TRBD1 or TRBD2 (5 bases each). Germline V CDR1 and CDR2: SQVTM, ANQGSEA. The CDR3 runs to 15 residues. As DNA, the CDR3 is TGCAGCGTTGAAGGTCCCGGGACCGCCTTATACGTGCAGTACTTC. It translates to CSVEGPGTALYVQYF.

This clonotype was counted only a few times. Given the absence of the conserved phenylalanine or tryptophan at the CDR3 end, a read error is likely. V and J are TRBV7-8 and TRBJ1-6; D gene uncertain. V lost 1 base, J lost 8 bases, and 18 bases lay in between. The CDR3 loop spans 17 amino acids. The germline V gene has CDR1 SGHVS and CDR2 FQNEAQ. The CDR3 nucleotides are TGTGCCAGCAGCTTAGTCCCAACCCGCAGCACTGATTCACCCCTCCACTTA. It is translated as CASSLVPTRSTDSPLHL.

The sample holds a few counts of this clonotype. A far larger clone is off by one base, so a read error is likely. The genes are TRBV7-2 and TRBJ2-1; 11 bases match TRBD2. The length of the CDR3 is 14 residues. Looked up from germline, CDR1 is SGHTA and CDR2 is FQGNSA. CDR3 coding DNA: TGTGCCAGCGGCTTAGTAGGGACTAGCGGTGAGCAGTTCTTC. This sequence encodes CASGLVGTSGEQFF.

This clonotype came up a few times. This rearrangement joins TRBV19 to TRBJ2-3; 10 bases map to TRBD1. Germline CDR1 reads LNHDA; CDR2 reads SQIVND (reference sequence). The length of the CDR3 is 13 residues. Trimming at V came to 4 bases and at J to 6 bases, leaving 1 base not matched to a gene. The CDR3, as DNA: TGTGCCAGTAGTAGGGACAGGGGTGATACGCAGTATTTT. Translated, it gives CASSRDRGDTQYF.

This clonotype was seen ten or more times. This chain links TRBV4-2 with TRBJ2-1; TRBD1 aligns across 9 bases. This CDR3 is 15 amino acids long. Germline V gene lookup returns CDR1 LGHNA and CDR2 YNFKEQ. J gave up 4 bases and V 4 bases, and 5 bases lay outside the gene matches. The CDR3 here is CASSLGTGNYNEQFF. In DNA form, the CDR3 reads TGTGCCAGCAGCCTTGGGACAGGGAATTACAATGAGCAGTTCTTC.

Ten or more counts support this clonotype. V gene TRBV20-1 combines with J gene TRBJ2-4, with D perhaps assigned TRBD1 or TRBD2 (5 bases each). The germline gives CDR1 DFQATT, CDR2 SNEGSKA (reference sequence). V was cut by 0 bases and J by 0 bases, with 12 bases left in between. This CDR3 contains 16 residues. CDR3: CSARDLLGVAKNIQYF. The CDR3 coding sequence is TGCAGTGCTAGAGATCTACTGGGGGTAGCCAAAAACATTCAGTACTTC.

V and J are TRBV11-2 and TRBJ1-1, with D possibly matching TRBD1 (5 bases). The CDR3 spans 15 residues. The ends were cut back, 1 base at V and 3 bases at J, with 12 bases in the middle. Germline CDR1 reads SGHAT; CDR2 reads FQNNGV. The CDR3 protein is CASSLAIEGHTEAFF. CDR3 nucleotides: TGTGCCAGCAGCTTAGCGATAGAGGGGCACACTGAAGCTTTCTTT. Full variable domain (rest looked up from reference TRBV11-2 and TRBJ1-1): EAGVAQSPRYKIIEKRQSVAFWCNPISGHATLYWYQQILGQGPKLLIQFQNNGVVDDSQLPKDRFSAERLKGVDSTLKIQPAKLEDSAVYLCASSLAIEGHTEAFFGQGTRLTVV.